This TCR beta chain was identified during a study of blood T cell repertoires in COVID-19. The overall study: Italy, Spain and the United States were the sources of the convalescent and acute COVID-19 samples. PBMCs, B-cell-depleted T cells, or T cells provided the cDNA or gDNA that made up the material.

This CDR3 spans 16 amino acids. Germline-derived CDR1 and CDR2 are SGHTA and FQGTGA. Trimming pared 5 bases from V and 0 bases from J, leaving 13 bases between. Per the original data handling: It was from reference gene primer amplification that nucleated cell counts were estimated. TCRdb's table, derived via immunoSEQ multiplex PCR, lists solely in-frame clones and lacks some. V and J calls and clone size are those listed in that table; D and trimming were worked out from the DNA. The data show about 150,000 clones, approximately 84% seen once. Sequencing input: peripheral blood. The J gene is TRBJ2-2, the V gene TRBV7-3, with D tentatively TRBD2 (6 bases). This clonotype was sampled from a woman of 80 years or more with acute or convalescent COVID-19. CDR3 loop: CASSPQASANTGELFF. CDR3 nucleotides: TGTGCCAGCAGCCCCCAGGCTAGCGCGAACACCGGGGAGCTGTTTTTT.